A selection of T cell receptor beta chains follows, all from one sample in a study of T cell responses to AZD1222 COVID-19 vaccine. Some clones are missing from TCRdb's copy, which holds only in-frame ones; the method was immunoSEQ multiplex PCR. The table has 75,000 to 100,000 clones, roughly nine tenths seen once. Here the sequenced sample was peripheral blood, taken on day 0 of AZD1222 vaccination. Receptors were obtained from an adult in good health. CDR3s include the opening cysteine and the closing phenylalanine or tryptophan. The D gene is left open where the match is weak. Clone size is stated in some rows and not others, as once, few, many or a class when expanded.

-,TRBD2,TRBV2,TRBJ2-2,CASRGGTSTGELFF,TGTGCCAGCCGGGGGGGGACTTCCACCGGGGAACTGTTTTTT
-,-,TRBV7-6,TRBJ2-5,CASSERGDGAMETQYF,TGTGCCAGCAGCGAAAGGGGAGATGGTGCGATGGAGACCCAGTACTTC
-,TRBD2,TRBV9,TRBJ2-5,CASSPRLAKQETQYF,TGTGCCAGCAGCCCCCGACTAGCCAAACAAGAGACCCAGTACTTC
-,TRBD1,TRBV7-9,TRBJ2-1,CASSLGTGSADEQFF,TGTGCCAGCAGCCTGGGGACAGGGTCAGCCGATGAGCAGTTCTTC
-,-,TRBV6-4,TRBJ1-1,CASIIRWRQSLEAFF,TGTGCCAGCATTATTCGTTGGAGACAGTCTTTAGAAGCTTTCTTT
-,-,TRBV6-5,TRBJ2-2,CASTIREFPAGELFF,TGTGCCAGCACCATAAGGGAGTTTCCCGCCGGGGAGCTGTTTTTT
-,-,TRBV27,TRBJ2-7,CASSLGQLSSYEQYF,TGTGCCAGCAGTTTAGGGCAGTTGAGCTCCTACGAGCAGTACTTC
-,-,TRBV13,TRBJ2-7,CASSLPSEPYEQYF,TGTGCCAGCAGCTTACCTTCAGAGCCTTACGAGCAGTACTTC
-,-,TRBV4-3,TRBJ1-1,CASSQDGNTEAFF,TGCGCCAGCAGCCAAGATGGCAACACTGAAGCTTTCTTT
few,-,TRBV7-9,TRBJ1-4,CASSQGPTNEKLFF,TGTGCCAGCAGCCAAGGACCAACTAATGAAAAACTGTTTTTT
-,TRBD1,TRBV19,TRBJ2-2,CAGQGAGELFF,TGTGCCGGCCAGGGGGCTGGGGAGCTGTTTTTT
-,-,TRBV19,TRBJ1-6,CASSMEDSPLHF,TGTGCCAGTAGTATGGAGGATTCACCCCTCCACTTT
-,-,TRBV10-3,TRBJ1-6,CAIRDHTPSGTYNSPLHF,TGTGCCATCAGAGACCACACACCTTCTGGAACCTATAATTCACCCCTCCACTTT
once,-,TRBV5-1,TRBJ2-3,CASSLAGTDTQYF,TGCGCCAGCAGCTTGGCCGGCACAGATACGCAGTATTTT
-,TRBD1,TRBV6-5,TRBJ1-1,CASGAGGLMNTEAFF,TGTGCCAGCGGCGCAGGGGGCTTGATGAACACTGAAGCTTTCTTT
-,-,TRBV5-5,TRBJ1-5,CASSGGTWDSNQPQHF,TGTGCCAGCAGCGGGGGGACTTGGGATAGCAATCAGCCCCAGCATTTT
-,-,TRBV28,TRBJ1-5,CASSLQVSNQPQHF,TGTGCCAGCAGTTTACAGGTTAGCAATCAGCCCCAGCATTTT
-,TRBD2,TRBV4-2,TRBJ2-7,CASSPRILAGGSYEQYF,TGTGCCAGCAGCCCTAGAATACTAGCGGGGGGATCCTACGAGCAGTACTTC
-,TRBD2,TRBV7-6,TRBJ2-7,CASSPKTFPGLVTPDEQYF,TGTGCCAGCAGCCCGAAAACGTTTCCGGGACTAGTAACGCCGGACGAGCAGTACTTC
-,TRBD1,TRBV5-4,TRBJ1-2,CASRDGTALYGYTF,TGTGCCAGCAGGGACGGGACAGCCCTCTATGGCTACACCTTC
once,-,TRBV7-6,TRBJ1-1,CASSQDVGTEAFF,TGTGCCAGCAGCCAAGACGTGGGGACTGAAGCTTTCTTT
-,TRBD1,TRBV5-3,TRBJ1-5,CARSLGDSDPNQPQHF,TGTGCCAGAAGCCTGGGGGACAGCGACCCCAATCAGCCCCAGCATTTT
once,-,TRBV3-1/TRBV3-2,TRBJ1-6,CASSQDRLYNSPLHF,TGTGCCAGCAGCCAAGACAGGCTCTATAATTCACCCCTCCACTTT
-,-,TRBV7-9,TRBJ2-7,CASSLVDRRSYEQYF,TGTGCCAGCAGCTTAGTTGACAGGCGCTCCTACGAGCAGTACTTC
-,-,TRBV27,TRBJ1-5,CASSTLRDQPQHF,TGTGCCAGCAGCACCCTACGGGATCAGCCCCAGCATTTT
once,-,TRBV18,TRBJ2-7,CASSRTGDGLEQYF,TGTGCCAGCTCACGGACAGGTGACGGACTAGAGCAGTACTTC
-,-,TRBV5-1,TRBJ1-1,CASSPATLGGTEAFF,TGCGCCAGCAGCCCCGCCACTCTCGGGGGGACTGAAGCTTTCTTT
-,-,TRBV5-1,TRBJ2-1,CASSKTPSPEQFF,TGCGCCAGCAGCAAAACTCCCTCACCTGAGCAGTTCTTC
-,-,TRBV7-2,TRBJ2-7,CASSLGGVREQYF,TGTGCCAGCAGCTTAGGGGGGGTCCGCGAGCAGTACTTC
once,TRBD1,TRBV30,TRBJ1-5,CAWRTGVNQPQHF,TGTGCCTGGAGGACAGGGGTTAATCAGCCCCAGCATTTT
-,-,TRBV5-1,TRBJ1-5,CASSSDGSNQPQHF,TGCGCCAGCAGCTCGGACGGGAGCAATCAGCCCCAGCATTTT
-,-,TRBV6-2/TRBV6-3,TRBJ1-5,CASSYYSNQPQHF,TGTGCCAGCAGTTACTACAGCAATCAGCCCCAGCATTTT
-,TRBD1,TRBV29-1,TRBJ2-2,CSARTGGENTGELFF,TGCAGCGCCCGAACAGGGGGAGAGAACACCGGGGAGCTGTTTTTT
few,-,TRBV5-1,TRBJ1-2,CASSLALQVGGYTF,TGCGCCAGCAGCTTGGCCCTCCAGGTGGGCGGCTACACCTTC
once,-,TRBV30,TRBJ1-2,CAWSRKGNYGYTF,TGTGCCTGGAGTAGAAAGGGAAACTATGGCTACACCTTC
-,-,TRBV11-2,TRBJ2-1,CASSLMAWDHEQFF,TGTGCCAGCAGCTTAATGGCATGGGATCATGAGCAGTTCTTC
-,-,TRBV18,TRBJ1-2,CASSPGQVALGYTF,TGTGCCAGCTCGCCGGGACAAGTAGCTTTAGGCTACACCTTC
few,TRBD1,TRBV7-9,TRBJ1-2,CASSQGANSYGYTF,TGTGCCAGCAGCCAGGGGGCCAATTCCTATGGCTACACCTTC
-,TRBD1,TRBV4-1,TRBJ2-1,CASSPQGALYNEQFF,TGCGCCAGCAGCCCTCAGGGGGCACTCTACAATGAGCAGTTCTTC
-,TRBD1,TRBV10-3,TRBJ2-5,CAISRAGQGDGTQYF,TGTGCCATCAGCCGGGCGGGACAGGGGGACGGGACCCAGTACTTC
-,-,TRBV14,TRBJ2-3,CASSLTRGDTQYF,TGTGCCAGCAGCCTTACCCGGGGGGATACGCAGTATTTT
-,TRBD1,TRBV2,TRBJ2-2,CASSGPGTGTFSAGELFF,TGTGCCAGCAGTGGACCCGGGACAGGAACGTTTTCGGCCGGGGAGCTGTTTTTT
-,-,TRBV7-3,TRBJ2-1,CASSSPFGRNEQFF,TGTGCCAGCAGCTCACCTTTTGGACGGAATGAGCAGTTCTTC
-,-,TRBV3-1/TRBV3-2,TRBJ2-2,CASSHLGAKTGELFF,TGTGCCAGCAGCCATCTCGGGGCGAAGACCGGGGAGCTGTTTTTT
-,-,TRBV7-3,TRBJ2-1,CASSSRGGHLSDEQFF,TGTGCCAGCAGCTCCCGCGGGGGACACTTATCAGATGAGCAGTTCTTC
-,-,TRBV5-6,TRBJ2-5,CASSLPSQETQYF,TGTGCCAGCAGCTTGCCGTCACAAGAGACCCAGTACTTC
-,-,TRBV7-9,TRBJ2-1,CASSLFESYNEQFF,TGTGCCAGCAGCTTGTTTGAGTCCTACAATGAGCAGTTCTTC
-,TRBD1,TRBV5-1,TRBJ2-5,CASSLYGSGQGLQETQYF,TGCGCCAGCAGCTTGTACGGGTCGGGACAGGGCCTCCAAGAGACCCAGTACTTC
-,TRBD1,TRBV7-8,TRBJ1-6,CASSSQGADSPLHF,TGTGCCAGCAGCTCCCAGGGGGCTGATTCACCCCTCCACTTT